The present entry profiles one T cell receptor (beta chain) with its context. Germline V CDR1 and CDR2: SGHNT, YYREEE (reference sequence). Trimming removed 4 bases from V and 8 bases from J, with 15 bases in between. The CDR3 consists of 13 residues. This sample was included in a study of blood T cell repertoires in COVID-19. Sequenced by immunoSEQ multiplex PCR; TCRdb stores in-frame clones only, minus some. Here the sample spans around 130,000 clones, under 85% being singletons. Sequencing was done on a sample of peripheral blood. The TCR sequence derives from a woman aged 55-69 years with acute or convalescent COVID-19. The chain employs TRBV5-4 and TRBJ1-1; weak D call: TRBD1 (6 bases). The CDR3 sequence is CASSGGAGAEAFF. The CDR3 DNA is TGTGCCAGCAGCGGGGGGGCAGGGGCGGAAGCTTTCTTT.